The TCR beta chain under discussion was sequenced for a study of cytomegalovirus exposure and HLA in healthy donors. Study results and limitations: The HLA-A and HLA-B alleles of most subjects were reportedly predicted accurately from TCR beta sequences. In a later analysis, several top co-occurrence clusters appeared linked to parvovirus B19, influenza, CMV and Epstein-Barr virus. It was reported in a later analysis that an Asian-associated ancestry cluster showed fewer N-insertions than the roughly 660-donor mean. In a later analysis, TCR association rates varied by HLA locus: DRB1 most, HLA-C fewest.

Remarks on this clone: Its target is not known.

Germline CDR1 reads SGHTA; CDR2 reads FQGNSA. This CDR3 comprises 14 residues. Trimming cost V 4 bases and J 8 bases; bases outside gene matches: 7. The PCR used 60 Vbeta and 13 Jbeta primers. Sequenced by immunoSEQ multiplex PCR; TCRdb stores in-frame clones only, minus some. The profile shows 150,000 to 200,000 clones, roughly 85% of them singletons. V is TRBV7-2 and J is TRBJ2-4; TRBD1 agrees at 8 bases. This receptor was taken from a man aged 18 to 30 in good health and CMV-seropositive. Sequenced material: PBMCs. CDR3 nucleotide sequence: TGTGCCAGCAGCTCCTCCGGACAGGGCTACATTCAGTACTTC. The encoded protein is CASSSSGQGYIQYF.